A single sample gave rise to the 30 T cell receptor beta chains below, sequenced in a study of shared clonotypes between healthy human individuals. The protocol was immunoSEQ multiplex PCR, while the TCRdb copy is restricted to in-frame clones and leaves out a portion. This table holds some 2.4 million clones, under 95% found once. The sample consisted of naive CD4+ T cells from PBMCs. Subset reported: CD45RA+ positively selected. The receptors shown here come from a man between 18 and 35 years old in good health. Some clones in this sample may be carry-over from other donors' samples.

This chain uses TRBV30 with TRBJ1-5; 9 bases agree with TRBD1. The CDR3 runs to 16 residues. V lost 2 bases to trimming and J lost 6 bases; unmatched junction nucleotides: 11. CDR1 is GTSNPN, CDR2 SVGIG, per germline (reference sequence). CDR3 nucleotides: TGTGCCTGGAGTCCACCGTGGACAGGGGTTCGTCAGCCCCAGCATTTT. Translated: CAWSPPWTGVRQPQHF.

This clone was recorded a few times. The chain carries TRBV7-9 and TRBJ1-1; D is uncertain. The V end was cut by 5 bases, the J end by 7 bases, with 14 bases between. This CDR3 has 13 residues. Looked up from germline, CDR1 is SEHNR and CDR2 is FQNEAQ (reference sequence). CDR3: CASSDESIREAFF. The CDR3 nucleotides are TGTGCCAGCAGCGACGAAAGTATTCGTGAAGCTTTCTTT.

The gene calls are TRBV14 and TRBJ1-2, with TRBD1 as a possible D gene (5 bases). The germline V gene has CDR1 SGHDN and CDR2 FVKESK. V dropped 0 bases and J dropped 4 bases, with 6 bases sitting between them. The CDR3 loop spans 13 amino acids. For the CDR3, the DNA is TGTGCCAGCAGCCAAGACGACAGCTATGGCTACACCTTC. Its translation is CASSQDDSYGYTF.

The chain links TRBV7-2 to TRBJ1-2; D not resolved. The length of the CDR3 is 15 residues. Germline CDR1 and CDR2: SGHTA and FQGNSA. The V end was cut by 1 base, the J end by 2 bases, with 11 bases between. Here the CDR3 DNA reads TGTGCCAGCAGCTTAGGTCTGGGCCTCAACTATGGCTACACCTTC. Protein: CASSLGLGLNYGYTF.

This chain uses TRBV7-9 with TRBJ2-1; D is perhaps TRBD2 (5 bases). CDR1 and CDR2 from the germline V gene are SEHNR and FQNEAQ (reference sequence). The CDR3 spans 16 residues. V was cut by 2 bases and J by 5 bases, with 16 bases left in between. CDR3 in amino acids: CASSLSGSPGNNEQFF. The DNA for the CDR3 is TGTGCCAGCAGCTTATCGGGGAGCCCAGGCAACAATGAGCAGTTCTTC.

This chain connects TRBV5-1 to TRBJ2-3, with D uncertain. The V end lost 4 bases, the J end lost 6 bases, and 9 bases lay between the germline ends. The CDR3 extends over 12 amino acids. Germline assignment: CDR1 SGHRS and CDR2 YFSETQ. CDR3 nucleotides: TGCGCCAGCAGCCAGCCCGCTGATACGCAGTATTTT. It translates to CASSQPADTQYF.

The CDR3 region is CASSVSSVDTGELFF. CDR3 in DNA: TGTGCCAGCAGCGTATCGAGCGTGGACACCGGGGAGCTGTTTTTT. V gene TRBV9 combines with J gene TRBJ2-2; no definite D call. This CDR3 contains 15 residues. In germline, CDR1 is SGDLS, CDR2 YYNGEE. The V gene lost 1 base and the J gene lost 3 bases, with 10 bases spanning the gap.

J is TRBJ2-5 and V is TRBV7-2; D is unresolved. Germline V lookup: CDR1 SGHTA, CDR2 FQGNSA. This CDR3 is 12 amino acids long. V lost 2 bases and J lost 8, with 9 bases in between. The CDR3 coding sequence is TGTGCCAGCAGCTTACGCCAGAACACCCAGTACTTC. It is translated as CASSLRQNTQYF.

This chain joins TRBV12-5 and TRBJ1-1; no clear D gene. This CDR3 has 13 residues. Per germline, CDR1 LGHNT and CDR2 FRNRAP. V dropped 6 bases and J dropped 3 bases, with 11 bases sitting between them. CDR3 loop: CASGKDGYTEAFF. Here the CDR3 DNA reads TGTGCTAGTGGCAAGGACGGATACACTGAAGCTTTCTTT.

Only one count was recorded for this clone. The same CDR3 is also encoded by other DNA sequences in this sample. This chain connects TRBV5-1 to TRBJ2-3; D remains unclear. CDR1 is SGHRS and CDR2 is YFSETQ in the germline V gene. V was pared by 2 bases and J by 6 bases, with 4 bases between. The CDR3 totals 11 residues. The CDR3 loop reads CASSFGDTQYF. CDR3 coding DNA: TGCGCCAGCAGCTTTGGGGATACGCAGTATTTT.

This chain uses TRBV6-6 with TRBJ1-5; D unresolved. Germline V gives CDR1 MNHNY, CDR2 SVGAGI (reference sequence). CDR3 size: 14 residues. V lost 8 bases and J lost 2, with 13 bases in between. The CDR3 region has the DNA TGTGCCAGCGAGGGTAACGAGGGCAATCAGCCCCAGCATTTT. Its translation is CASEGNEGNQPQHF.

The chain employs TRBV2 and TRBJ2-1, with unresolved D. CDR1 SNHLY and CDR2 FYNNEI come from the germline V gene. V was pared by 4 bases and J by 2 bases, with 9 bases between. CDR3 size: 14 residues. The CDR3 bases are TGTGCCAGCAGTGTACAAGGGCCCTACAATGAGCAGTTCTTC. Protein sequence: CASSVQGPYNEQFF.

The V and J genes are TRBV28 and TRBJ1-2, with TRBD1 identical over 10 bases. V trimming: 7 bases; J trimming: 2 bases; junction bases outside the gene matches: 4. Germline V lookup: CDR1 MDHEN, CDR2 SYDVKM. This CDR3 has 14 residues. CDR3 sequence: CASIRQGANYGYTF. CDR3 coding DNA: TGTGCCAGCATACGACAGGGGGCGAACTATGGCTACACCTTC.

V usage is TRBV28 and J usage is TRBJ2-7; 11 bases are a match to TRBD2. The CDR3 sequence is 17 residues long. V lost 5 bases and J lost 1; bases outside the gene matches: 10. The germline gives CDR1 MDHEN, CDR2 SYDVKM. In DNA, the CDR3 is TGTGCCAGCAGTCCACATTCACTAGCGGGAGATTCCTACGAGCAGTACTTC. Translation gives CASSPHSLAGDSYEQYF.

CDR3 nucleotide sequence: TGTGCCAGCAGTGAGCCCGGGTACATCTTCCTCGAGCAGTACTTC. This gives the protein CASSEPGYIFLEQYF. The chain joins TRBV6-1 to TRBJ2-7; D not certain. The germline CDR1 and CDR2 sequences are MNHNS and SASEGT. V lost 3 bases, J lost 6 bases, and 18 bases lay in between. This CDR3 is built from 15 residues.

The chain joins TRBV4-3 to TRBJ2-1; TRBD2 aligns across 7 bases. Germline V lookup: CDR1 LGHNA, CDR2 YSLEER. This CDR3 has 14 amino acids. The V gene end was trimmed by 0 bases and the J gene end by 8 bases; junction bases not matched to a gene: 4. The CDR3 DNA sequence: TGCGCCAGCAGCCAAGATCCCCTAGCGGATGAGCAGTTCTTC. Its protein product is CASSQDPLADEQFF.

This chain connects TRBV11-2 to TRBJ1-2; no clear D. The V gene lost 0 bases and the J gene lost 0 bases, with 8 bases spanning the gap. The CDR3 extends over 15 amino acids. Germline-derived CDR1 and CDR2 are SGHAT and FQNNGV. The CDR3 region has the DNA TGTGCCAGCAGCTTAGAAAAGGGAGCTAACTATGGCTACACCTTC. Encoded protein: CASSLEKGANYGYTF. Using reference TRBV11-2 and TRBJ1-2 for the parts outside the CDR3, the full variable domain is EAGVAQSPRYKIIEKRQSVAFWCNPISGHATLYWYQQILGQGPKLLIQFQNNGVVDDSQLPKDRFSAERLKGVDSTLKIQPAKLEDSAVYLCASSLEKGANYGYTFGSGTRLTVV.

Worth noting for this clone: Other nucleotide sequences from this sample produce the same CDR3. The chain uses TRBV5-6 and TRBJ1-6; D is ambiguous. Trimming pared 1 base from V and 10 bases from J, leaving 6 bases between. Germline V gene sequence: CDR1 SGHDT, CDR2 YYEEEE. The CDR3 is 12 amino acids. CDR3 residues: CASSLSRSPLHF. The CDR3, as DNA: TGTGCCAGCAGCTTGTCCCGGTCACCCCTCCACTTT. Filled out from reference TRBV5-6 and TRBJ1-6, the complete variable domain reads DAGVTQSPTHLIKTRGQQVTLRCSPKSGHDTVSWYQQALGQGPQFIFQYYEEEERQRGNFPDRFSGHQFPNYSSELNVNALLLGDSALYLCASSLSRSPLHFGNGTRLTVT.

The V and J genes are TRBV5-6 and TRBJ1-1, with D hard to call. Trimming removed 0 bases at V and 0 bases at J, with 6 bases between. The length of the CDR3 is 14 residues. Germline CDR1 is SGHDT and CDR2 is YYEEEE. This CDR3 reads CASSLGTLNTEAFF. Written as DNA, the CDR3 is TGTGCCAGCAGCTTGGGGACGCTGAACACTGAAGCTTTCTTT.

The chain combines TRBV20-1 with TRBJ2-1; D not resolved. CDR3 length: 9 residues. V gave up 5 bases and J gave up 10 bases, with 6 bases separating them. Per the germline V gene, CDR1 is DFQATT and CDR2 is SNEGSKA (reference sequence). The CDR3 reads CSAALEQFF. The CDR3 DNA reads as TGCAGTGCTGCCCTAGAGCAGTTCTTC.

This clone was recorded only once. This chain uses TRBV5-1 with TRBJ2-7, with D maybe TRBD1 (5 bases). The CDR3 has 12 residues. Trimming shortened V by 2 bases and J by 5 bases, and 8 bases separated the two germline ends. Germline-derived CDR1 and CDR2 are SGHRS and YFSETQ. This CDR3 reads CASSFPGNEQYF. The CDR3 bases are TGCGCCAGCAGCTTTCCAGGGAACGAGCAGTACTTC.

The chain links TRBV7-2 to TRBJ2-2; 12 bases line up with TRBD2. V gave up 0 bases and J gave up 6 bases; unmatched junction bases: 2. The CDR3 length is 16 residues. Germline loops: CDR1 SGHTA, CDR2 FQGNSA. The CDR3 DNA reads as TGTGCCAGCAGCTTAGCCGGACTAGCGGGACCCGGGGAGCTGTTTTTT. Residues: CASSLAGLAGPGELFF.

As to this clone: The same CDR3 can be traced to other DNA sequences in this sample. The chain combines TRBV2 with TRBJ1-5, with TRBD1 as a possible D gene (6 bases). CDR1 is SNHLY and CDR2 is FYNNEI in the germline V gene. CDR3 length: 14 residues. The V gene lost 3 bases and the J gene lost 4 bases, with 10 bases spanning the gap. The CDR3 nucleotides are TGTGCCAGCAGTGACCCGCAGGGGAATCAGCCCCAGCATTTT. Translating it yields CASSDPQGNQPQHF. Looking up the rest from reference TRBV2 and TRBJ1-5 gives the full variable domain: EPEVTQTPSHQVTQMGQEVILRCVPISNHLYFYWYRQILGQKVEFLVSFYNNEISEKSEIFDDQFSVERPDGSNFTLKIRSTKLEDSAMYFCASSDPQGNQPQHFGDGTRLSIL.

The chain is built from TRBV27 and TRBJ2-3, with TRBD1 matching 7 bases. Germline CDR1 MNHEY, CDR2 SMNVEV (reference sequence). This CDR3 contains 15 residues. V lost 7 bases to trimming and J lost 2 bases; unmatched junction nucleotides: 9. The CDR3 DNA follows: TGTGCCAGCAACGCCGGGACAGTCCCCACAGATACGCAGTATTTT. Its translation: CASNAGTVPTDTQYF.

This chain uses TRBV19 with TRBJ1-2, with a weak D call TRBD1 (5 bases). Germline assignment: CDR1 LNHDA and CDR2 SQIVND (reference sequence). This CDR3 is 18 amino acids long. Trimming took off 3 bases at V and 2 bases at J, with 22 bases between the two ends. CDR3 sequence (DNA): TGTGCCAGTAGTATTAAGACCCTTGGGGGGAAGAGCAACTATGGCTACACCTTC. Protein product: CASSIKTLGGKSNYGYTF.

CDR3 loop: CASSHTSGTQYF. DNA of the CDR3: TGTGCCAGCAGCCACACTAGCGGGACGCAGTATTTT. The rearrangement uses TRBV7-8 and TRBJ2-3; 9 bases fit TRBD2. Trimming cost V 5 bases and J 9 bases; bases outside gene matches: 3. Per germline, CDR1 SGHVS and CDR2 FQNEAQ. The CDR3 totals 12 residues.

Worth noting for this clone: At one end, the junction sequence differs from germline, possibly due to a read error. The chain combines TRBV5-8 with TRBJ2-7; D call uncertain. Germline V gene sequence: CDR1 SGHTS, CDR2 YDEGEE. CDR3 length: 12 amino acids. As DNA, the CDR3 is TGTGCCAGCAGCTTGGTGGGGTCCCTCTACCCCTTC. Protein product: CASSLVGSLYPF.

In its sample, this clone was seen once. Here the CDR3 reads CSVQGGPNYGYTF. For the CDR3, the DNA is TGCAGCGTTCAGGGGGGACCCAACTATGGCTACACCTTC. This chain joins TRBV29-1 and TRBJ1-2, with TRBD1 matching over 7 bases. CDR3 length equals 13 residues. The trim removed 5 bases at V and 2 bases at J, leaving 5 bases unmatched. Germline CDR1 is SQVTM and CDR2 is ANQGSEA.

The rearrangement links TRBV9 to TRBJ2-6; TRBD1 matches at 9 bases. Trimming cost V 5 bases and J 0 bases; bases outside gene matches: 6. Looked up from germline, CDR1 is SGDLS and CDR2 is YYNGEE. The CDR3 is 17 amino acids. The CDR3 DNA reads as TGTGCCAGCAGGGCAGGGACAGGGCACTCTGGGGCCAACGTCCTGACTTTC. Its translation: CASRAGTGHSGANVLTF.

CDR3 DNA: TGTGCCACCAGCAGAGACCGCGCCGATCAGCCCCAGCATTTT. It codes for CATSRDRADQPQHF. V gene TRBV15 combines with J gene TRBJ1-5; D not certain. The CDR3 is made up of 14 amino acids. The ends were cut back, 0 bases at V and 5 bases at J, with 8 bases in the middle. Germline values: CDR1 LNHNV, CDR2 YYDKDF (reference sequence).